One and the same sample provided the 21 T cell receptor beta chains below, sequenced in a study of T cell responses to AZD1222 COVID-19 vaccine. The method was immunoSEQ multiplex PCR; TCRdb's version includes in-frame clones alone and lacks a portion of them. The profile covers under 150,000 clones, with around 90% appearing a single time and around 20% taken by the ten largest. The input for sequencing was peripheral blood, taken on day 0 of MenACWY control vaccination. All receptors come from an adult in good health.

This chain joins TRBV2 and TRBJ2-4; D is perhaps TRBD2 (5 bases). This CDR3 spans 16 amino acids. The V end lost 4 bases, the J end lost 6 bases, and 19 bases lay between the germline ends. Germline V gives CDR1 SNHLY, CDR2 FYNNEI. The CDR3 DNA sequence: TGTGCCAGCAGTGGCCTCGGGGTCCCCGAGGGAAACATTCAGTACTTC. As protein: CASSGLGVPEGNIQYF. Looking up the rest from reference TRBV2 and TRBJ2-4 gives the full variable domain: EPEVTQTPSHQVTQMGQEVILRCVPISNHLYFYWYRQILGQKVEFLVSFYNNEISEKSEIFDDQFSVERPDGSNFTLKIRSTKLEDSAMYFCASSGLGVPEGNIQYFGAGTRLSVL.

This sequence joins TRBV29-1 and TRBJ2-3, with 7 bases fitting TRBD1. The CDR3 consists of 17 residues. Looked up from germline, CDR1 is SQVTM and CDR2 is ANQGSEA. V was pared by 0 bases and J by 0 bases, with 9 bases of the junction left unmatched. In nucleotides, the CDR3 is TGCAGCGTTGAAGATTTCGGGACAGATAATAGCACAGATACGCAGTATTTT. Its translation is CSVEDFGTDNSTDTQYF.

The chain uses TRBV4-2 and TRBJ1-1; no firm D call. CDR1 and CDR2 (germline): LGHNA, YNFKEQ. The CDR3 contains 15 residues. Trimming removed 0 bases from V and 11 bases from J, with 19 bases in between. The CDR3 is CASSQDSGLGRRAFF. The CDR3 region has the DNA TGTGCCAGCAGCCAAGACTCAGGACTCGGGCGGAGGGCTTTCTTT.

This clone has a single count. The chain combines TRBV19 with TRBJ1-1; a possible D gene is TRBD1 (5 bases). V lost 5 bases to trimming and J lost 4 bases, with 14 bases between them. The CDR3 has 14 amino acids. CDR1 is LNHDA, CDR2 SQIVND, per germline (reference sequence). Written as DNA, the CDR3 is TGTGCCAGTAGTTTCCTTACAGGAATCACTGAAGCTTTCTTT. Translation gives CASSFLTGITEAFF. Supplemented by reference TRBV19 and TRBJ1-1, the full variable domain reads DGGITQSPKYLFRKEGQNVTLSCEQNLNHDAMYWYRQDPGQGLRLIYYSQIVNDFQKGDIAEGYSVSREKKESFPLTVTSAQKNPTAFYLCASSFLTGITEAFFGQGTRLTVV.

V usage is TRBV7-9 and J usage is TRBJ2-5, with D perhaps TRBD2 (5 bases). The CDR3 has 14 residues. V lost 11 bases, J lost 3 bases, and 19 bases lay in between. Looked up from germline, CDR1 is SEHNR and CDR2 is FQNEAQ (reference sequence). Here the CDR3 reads CAGKLEGPEETQYF. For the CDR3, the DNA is TGTGCCGGCAAATTAGAGGGTCCGGAAGAGACCCAGTACTTC. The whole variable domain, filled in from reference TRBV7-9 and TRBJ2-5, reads DTGVSQNPRHKITKRGQNVTFRCDPISEHNRLYWYRQTLGQGPEFLTYFQNEAQLEKSRLLSDRFSAERPKGSFSTLEIQRTEQGDSAMYLCAGKLEGPEETQYFGPGTRLLVL.

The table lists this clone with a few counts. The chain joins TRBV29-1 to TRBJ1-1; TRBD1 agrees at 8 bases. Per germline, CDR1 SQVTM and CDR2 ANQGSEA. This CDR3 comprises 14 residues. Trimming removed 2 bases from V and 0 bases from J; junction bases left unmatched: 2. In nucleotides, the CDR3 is TGCAGCGTTGAAAGGACAGGGCTGAACACTGAAGCTTTCTTT. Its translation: CSVERTGLNTEAFF.

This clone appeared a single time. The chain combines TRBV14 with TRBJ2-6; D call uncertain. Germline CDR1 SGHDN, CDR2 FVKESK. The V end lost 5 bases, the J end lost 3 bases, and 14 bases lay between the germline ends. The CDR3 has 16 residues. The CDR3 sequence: CASSKALGFGANVLTF. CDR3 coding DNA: TGTGCCAGCAGCAAGGCCCTCGGATTTGGGGCCAACGTCCTGACTTTC.

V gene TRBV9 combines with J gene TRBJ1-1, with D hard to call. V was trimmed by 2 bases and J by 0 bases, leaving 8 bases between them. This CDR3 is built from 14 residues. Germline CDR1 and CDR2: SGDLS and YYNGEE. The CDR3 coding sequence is TGTGCCAGCAGCGTCACAGCGTTGAACACTGAAGCTTTCTTT. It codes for CASSVTALNTEAFF.

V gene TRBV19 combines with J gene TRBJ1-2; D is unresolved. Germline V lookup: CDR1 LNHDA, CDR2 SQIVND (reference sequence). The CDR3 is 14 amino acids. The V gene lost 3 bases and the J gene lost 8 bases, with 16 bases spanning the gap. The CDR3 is CASSIVGPKYGYTF. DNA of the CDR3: TGTGCCAGTAGTATTGTGGGCCCTAAGTACGGCTACACCTTC.

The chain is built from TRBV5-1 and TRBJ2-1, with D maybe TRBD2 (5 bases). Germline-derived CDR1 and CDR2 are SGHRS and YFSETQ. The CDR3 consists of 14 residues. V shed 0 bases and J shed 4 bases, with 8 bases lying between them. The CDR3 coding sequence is TGCGCCAGCAGCTTGGGCGAGCGGTACAATGAGCAGTTCTTC. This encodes CASSLGERYNEQFF.

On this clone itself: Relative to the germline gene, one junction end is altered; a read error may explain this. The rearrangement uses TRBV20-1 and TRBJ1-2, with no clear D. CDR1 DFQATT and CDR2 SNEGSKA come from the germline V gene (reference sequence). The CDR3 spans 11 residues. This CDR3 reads CSARELGGYTF. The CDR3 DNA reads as TGCAGTGCAAGAGAACTAGGTGGCTACACCTTC.

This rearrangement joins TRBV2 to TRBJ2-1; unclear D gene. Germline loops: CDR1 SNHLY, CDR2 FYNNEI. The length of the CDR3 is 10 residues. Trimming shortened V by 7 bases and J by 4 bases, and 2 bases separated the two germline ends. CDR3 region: CASKYNEQFF. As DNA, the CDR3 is TGTGCCAGCAAATACAATGAGCAGTTCTTC.

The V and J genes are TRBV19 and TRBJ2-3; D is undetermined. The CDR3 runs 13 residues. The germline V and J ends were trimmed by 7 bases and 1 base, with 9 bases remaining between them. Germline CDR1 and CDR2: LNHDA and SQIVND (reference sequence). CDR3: CASKPYGTDTQYF. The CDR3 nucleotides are TGTGCCAGTAAGCCCTACGGCACAGATACGCAGTATTTT.

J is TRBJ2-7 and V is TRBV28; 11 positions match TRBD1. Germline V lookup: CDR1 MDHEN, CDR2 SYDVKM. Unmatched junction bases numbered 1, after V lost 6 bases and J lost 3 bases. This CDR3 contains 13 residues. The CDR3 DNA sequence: TGTGCCAGCAGGGGGACAGGGGGCTACGAGCAGTACTTC. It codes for CASRGTGGYEQYF.

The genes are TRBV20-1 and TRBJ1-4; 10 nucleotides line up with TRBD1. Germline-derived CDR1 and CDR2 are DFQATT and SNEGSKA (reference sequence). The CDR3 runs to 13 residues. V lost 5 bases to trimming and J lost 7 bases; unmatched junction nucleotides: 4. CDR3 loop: CSARGQGVEKLFF. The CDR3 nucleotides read TGCAGTGCTCGTGGACAGGGGGTTGAAAAACTGTTTTTT.

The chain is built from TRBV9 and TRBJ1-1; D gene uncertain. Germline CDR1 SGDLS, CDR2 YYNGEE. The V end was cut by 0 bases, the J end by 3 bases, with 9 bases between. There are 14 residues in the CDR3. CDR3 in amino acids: CASSVGAEDTEAFF. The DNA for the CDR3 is TGTGCCAGCAGCGTAGGAGCGGAGGACACTGAAGCTTTCTTT.

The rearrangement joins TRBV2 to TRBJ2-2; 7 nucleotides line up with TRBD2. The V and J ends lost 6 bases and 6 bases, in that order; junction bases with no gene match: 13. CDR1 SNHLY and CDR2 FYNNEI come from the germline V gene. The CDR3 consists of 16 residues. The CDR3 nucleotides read TGTGCCAGCAGCTGGTTTGGCGGGAGAGGTTCCGGGGAGCTGTTTTTT. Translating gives CASSWFGGRGSGELFF.

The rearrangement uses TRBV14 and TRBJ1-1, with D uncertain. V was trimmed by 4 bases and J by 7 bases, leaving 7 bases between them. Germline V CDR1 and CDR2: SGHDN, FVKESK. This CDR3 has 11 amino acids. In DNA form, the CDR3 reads TGTGCCAGCAGCCTTCGGGGTGAAGCTTTCTTT. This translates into CASSLRGEAFF.

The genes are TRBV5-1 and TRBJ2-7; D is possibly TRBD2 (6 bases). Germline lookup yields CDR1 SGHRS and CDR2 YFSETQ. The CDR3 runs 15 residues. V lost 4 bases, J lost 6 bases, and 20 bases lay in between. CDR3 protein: CASSKGTEGSREQYF. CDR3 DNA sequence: TGCGCCAGCAGCAAGGGGACGGAGGGTTCGCGCGAGCAGTACTTC. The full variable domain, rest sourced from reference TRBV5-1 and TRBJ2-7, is KAGVTQTPRYLIKTRGQQVTLSCSPISGHRSVSWYQQTPGQGLQFLFEYFSETQRNKGNFPGRFSGRQFSNSRSEMNVSTLELGDSALYLCASSKGTEGSREQYFGPGTRLTVT.

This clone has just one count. This chain's CDR3 is CATSDRPGQGLSYNEQFF. The CDR3 coding sequence is TGTGCCACCAGTGATCGCCCGGGACAGGGTCTCTCCTACAATGAGCAGTTCTTC. The rearrangement uses TRBV24-1 and TRBJ2-1, with 9 bases aligning to TRBD1. Trimming at V came to 3 bases and at J to 0 bases, leaving 8 bases not matched to a gene. Germline V gene lookup returns CDR1 KGHDR and CDR2 SFDVKD. The CDR3 loop spans 18 amino acids.

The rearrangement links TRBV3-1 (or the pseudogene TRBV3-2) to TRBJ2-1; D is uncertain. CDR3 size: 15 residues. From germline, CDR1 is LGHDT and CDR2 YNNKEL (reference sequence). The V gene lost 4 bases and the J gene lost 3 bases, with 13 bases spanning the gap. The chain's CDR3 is CASSRGRAFYNEQFF. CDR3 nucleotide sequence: TGTGCCAGCAGCCGGGGAAGGGCCTTCTACAATGAGCAGTTCTTC.